The present T cell receptor beta chain was sequenced within a study of shared clonotypes between healthy human individuals. Terminally differentiated effector memory CD45RA+ cells were left out of the naive CD8 fraction, which was CD45RO-negative and positively selected for CCR7. V was pared by 5 bases and J by 6 bases, with 17 bases between. The CDR3 is 13 amino acids. Germline V lookup: CDR1 GTSNPN, CDR2 SVGIG (reference sequence). In the original processing: There were no quality scores in the junction-only immunoSEQ sequences, so filtering differed. Clones were sequenced by immunoSEQ multiplex PCR, and TCRdb holds only the in-frame ones, with some missing. D and trimming were read from the DNA, whereas the V and J calls and clone size are those reported in that table. The sample carries hundreds of thousands of clones, around 96% recorded once. Whole-study results and caveats: What naive subsets generally showed was a larger estimated richness than memory subsets showed.

On this clone: Its antigen is not identified.

The sample was naive CD8+ T cells sorted from blood. The sequence was collected from a woman younger than 45 in good health. The rearrangement joins TRBV30 to TRBJ2-7; D may be TRBD2 (5 bases). The CDR3 bases are TGTGCCTGGTTAGCGTCAGTCTCTACCGAGCAGTACTTC. It yields the protein CAWLASVSTEQYF. The whole variable domain, filled in from reference TRBV30 and TRBJ2-7, reads SQTIHQWPATLVQPVGSPLSLECTVEGTSNPNLYWYRQAAGRGLQLLFYSVGIGQISSEVPQNLSASRPQDRQFILSSKKLLLSDSGFYLCAWLASVSTEQYFGPGTRLTVT.